This T cell receptor (beta chain) emerged from a study of T-cell reconstitution after alpha-beta-depleted transplantation in children. The TCRbeta library incorporated unique molecular identifiers. TCRdb processed the PCR reads anew with MiXCR; each CDR3 protein has one entry. The sample yields about 610,000 distinct CDR3 sequences, roughly a tenth seen once. Trimming took 1 base from V and 5 from J; bases not matched to a gene: 6. The CDR3 runs to 15 residues. Germline lookup yields CDR1 SGHVS and CDR2 FQNEAQ. Sequencing used PBMCs from the stem cell graft donor, obtained from the stem cell graft. The TCR was taken from a human donor who donated a stem cell graft to a child with acute myeloid leukemia. The rearrangement joins TRBV7-8 to TRBJ2-3; 7 bases line up with TRBD2. The CDR3 DNA reads as TGTGCCAGCAGCTTAGGCGGGAGTGAGTTAGATACGCAGTATTTT. Encoded protein: CASSLGGSELDTQYF. Variable domain in full (rest from reference TRBV7-8 and TRBJ2-3): GAGVSQSPRYKVAKRGQDVALRCDPISGHVSLFWYQQALGQGPEFLTYFQNEAQLDKSGLPSDRFFAERPEGSVSTLKIQRTQQEDSAVYLCASSLGGSELDTQYFGPGTRLTVL.